This passage covers 4 T cell receptor beta chains from one sample sequenced in a study of blood T cell repertoires in COVID-19. Some clones are missing from TCRdb's copy, which holds only in-frame ones; the method was immunoSEQ multiplex PCR. Among around 150,000 clones listed, roughly 84% were seen once. What was sequenced was peripheral blood. These TCRs come from a man between 65 and 85 years old with acute or convalescent COVID-19.

V usage is TRBV18 and J usage is TRBJ2-7; D is unresolved. Per germline, CDR1 KGHSH and CDR2 LQKENI. The V end was cut by 3 bases, the J end by 0 bases, with 3 bases between. The CDR3 covers 12 residues. The CDR3 is CASSPSSYEQYF. In nucleotides, the CDR3 is TGTGCCAGCTCACCCAGCTCCTACGAGCAGTACTTC. Drawing the rest from reference TRBV18 and TRBJ2-7, the complete variable domain is NAGVMQNPRHLVRRRGQEARLRCSPMKGHSHVYWYRQLPEEGLKFMVYLQKENIIDESGMPKERFSAEFPKEGPSILRIQQVVRGDSAAYFCASSPSSYEQYFGPGTRLTVT.

The rearrangement links TRBV6-5 to TRBJ1-4; D not certain. The CDR3 loop spans 14 amino acids. V was shortened by 2 bases and J by 5 bases, with 9 bases between the two germline ends. CDR1 is MNHEY and CDR2 is SVGAGI in the germline V gene. CDR3 protein: CASSYREANEKLFF. The CDR3 nucleotides are TGTGCCAGCAGTTACAGGGAGGCGAATGAAAAACTGTTTTTT.

This clone was observed a few times. The J gene is TRBJ2-4, the V gene TRBV24-1; no clear D. V shed 3 bases and J shed 5 bases, with 7 bases lying between them. Germline lookup yields CDR1 KGHDR and CDR2 SFDVKD. The CDR3 length is 13 residues. The chain's CDR3 is CATSDQNQNIQYF. The CDR3 nucleotides are TGTGCCACCAGTGATCAGAATCAAAACATTCAGTACTTC.

The rearrangement joins TRBV18 to TRBJ1-2; a possible D gene is TRBD1 (6 bases). Germline CDR1 KGHSH, CDR2 LQKENI. Trimming shortened V by 5 bases and J by 7 bases, and 20 bases separated the two germline ends. CDR3 length equals 15 residues. CDR3 protein: CASSYRDPSEGGYTF. The CDR3 coding sequence is TGTGCCAGCTCATACAGGGACCCGTCAGAGGGTGGCTACACCTTC. The whole variable domain, remainder taken from reference TRBV18 and TRBJ1-2, is NAGVMQNPRHLVRRRGQEARLRCSPMKGHSHVYWYRQLPEEGLKFMVYLQKENIIDESGMPKERFSAEFPKEGPSILRIQQVVRGDSAAYFCASSYRDPSEGGYTFGSGTRLTVV.